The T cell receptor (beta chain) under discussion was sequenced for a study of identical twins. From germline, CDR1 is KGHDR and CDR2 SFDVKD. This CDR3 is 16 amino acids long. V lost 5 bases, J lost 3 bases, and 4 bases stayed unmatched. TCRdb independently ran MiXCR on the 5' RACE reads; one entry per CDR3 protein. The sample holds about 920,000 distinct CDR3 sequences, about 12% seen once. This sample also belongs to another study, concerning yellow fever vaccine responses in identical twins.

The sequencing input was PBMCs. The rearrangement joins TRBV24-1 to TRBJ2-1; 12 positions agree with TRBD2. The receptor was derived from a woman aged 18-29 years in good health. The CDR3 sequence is CATSASTSGSYNEQFF. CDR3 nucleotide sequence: TGTGCCACCAGTGCCTCGACTAGCGGGAGCTACAATGAGCAGTTCTTC.